The 16 T cell receptor beta chains in this list originate from one sample, sequenced in a study of cytomegalovirus exposure and HLA in healthy donors. In the PCR, 60 Vbeta and 13 Jbeta primers were used. Measured with immunoSEQ multiplex PCR; TCRdb has only the in-frame clones, and not every one. The table shows 150,000 to 200,000 clones, with about 85% occurring only once. The sequencing sample was made of PBMCs. The receptors stem from a boy aged 2-9 years in good health and CMV-seronegative.

This chain joins TRBV6-1 and TRBJ2-3; 9 bases are shared with TRBD2. CDR3 length: 16 residues. Germline CDR1 and CDR2: MNHNS and SASEGT. Unmatched junction bases numbered 8, after V lost 4 bases and J lost 3 bases. The DNA for the CDR3 is TGTGCCAGCAGTGGACAAAGCGGGAGGTTAACAGATACGCAGTATTTT. This sequence encodes CASSGQSGRLTDTQYF.

V and J are TRBV6-1 and TRBJ1-2; possibly TRBD1 for D (5 bases). From germline, CDR1 is MNHNS and CDR2 SASEGT. V gave up 6 bases and J gave up 5 bases, with 13 bases separating them. The CDR3 runs to 13 residues. This CDR3 reads CASRPAGLYGYTF. DNA for the CDR3: TGTGCCAGCAGACCCGCAGGGCTTTATGGCTACACCTTC.

The gene calls are TRBV5-1 and TRBJ2-3, with D possibly TRBD1 on 5 matching bases. The CDR3 is 16 residues long. The V end lost 3 bases, the J end lost 3 bases, and 17 bases lay between the germline ends. CDR1 and CDR2 from the germline V gene are SGHRS and YFSETQ. The CDR3 protein is CASSSDRRVGTDTQYF. For the CDR3, the DNA is TGCGCCAGCAGCTCCGACCGCAGGGTGGGGACAGATACGCAGTATTTT.

This clone has just one count. This chain connects TRBV12-5 to TRBJ2-1, with D possibly TRBD2 on 6 matching bases. Germline V gene sequence: CDR1 LGHNT, CDR2 FRNRAP. Between the trimmed V and J ends, which lost 1 base and 9 bases, there was a span of 16 bases. CDR3 length: 15 residues. CDR3 in DNA: TGTGCTAGTGGTTTGGGCGGGACCGAAACGGGTGAGCAGTTCTTC. The encoded protein is CASGLGGTETGEQFF. The full variable domain, with the rest looked up from reference TRBV12-5 and TRBJ2-1, is DARVTQTPRHKVTEMGQEVTMRCQPILGHNTVFWYRQTMMQGLELLAYFRNRAPLDDSGMPKDRFSAEMPDATLATLKIQPSEPRDSAVYFCASGLGGTETGEQFFGPGTRLTVL.

The chain carries TRBV4-1 and TRBJ2-5; 7 positions agree with TRBD1. Germline values: CDR1 MGHRA, CDR2 YSYEKL. The CDR3 consists of 15 residues. The trim removed 1 base at V and 1 base at J, leaving 3 bases unmatched. The CDR3 coding sequence is TGCGCCAGCAGCCAAGGCCGGGACAGCCAAGAGACCCAGTACTTC. Its translation: CASSQGRDSQETQYF.

To note about this clone: One end of the junction is discordant with germline, which a read error may explain. This CDR3 is also generated by other DNA sequences in the sample. The chain recombines TRBV5-1 with TRBJ2-1; the match to TRBD2 covers 13 bases. Per the germline V gene, CDR1 is SGHRS and CDR2 is YFSETQ. This CDR3 is 15 amino acids long. In nucleotides, the CDR3 is TGCGCCAGCAGTTACGGGACTAGCGGGATAAATGAGCAATTCTTC. Its protein is CASSYGTSGINEQFF.

This rearrangement joins TRBV5-1 to TRBJ2-5; D might be TRBD2 (6 bases). Trimming shortened V by 4 bases and J by 5 bases, and 12 bases separated the two germline ends. The CDR3 has 13 residues. Germline V CDR1 and CDR2: SGHRS, YFSETQ. The CDR3 spells CASSLTSSETQYF. The CDR3 coding sequence is TGCGCCAGCAGCCTGACTAGTTCCGAGACCCAGTACTTC.

The chain recombines TRBV7-2 with TRBJ2-7; D is possibly TRBD2 (5 bases). Deletions cut 4 bases from V and 1 base from J, with 20 bases between. Germline lookup yields CDR1 SGHTA and CDR2 FQGNSA. The CDR3 extends over 17 amino acids. In nucleotides, the CDR3 is TGTGCCAGCAGCTCTAGGACCATCACCGGACTGTCCTACGAGCAGTACTTC. Its protein is CASSSRTITGLSYEQYF.

The chain carries TRBV9 and TRBJ2-3; 9 bases map to TRBD1. The CDR3 totals 16 residues. Trimming cost V 1 base and J 4 bases; bases outside gene matches: 7. Germline V lookup: CDR1 SGDLS, CDR2 YYNGEE. The CDR3 reads CASSVPGQGRADTQYF. The CDR3 nucleotides read TGTGCCAGCAGCGTACCGGGACAGGGCAGGGCAGATACGCAGTATTTT.

DNA for the CDR3: TGCGCCAGCAGCTTGGAGGGACAGGGGGCGGGTGAGCAGTACTTC. This codes for CASSLEGQGAGEQYF. The chain links TRBV5-1 to TRBJ2-7; 12 nucleotides match TRBD1. V was pared by 0 bases and J by 7 bases, with 5 bases of the junction left unmatched. Germline loops: CDR1 SGHRS, CDR2 YFSETQ. The CDR3 spans 15 residues.

This chain joins TRBV5-1 and TRBJ1-4; a possible D gene is TRBD1 (6 bases). This CDR3 is 13 amino acids long. The V gene lost 7 bases and the J gene lost 5 bases, with 12 bases spanning the gap. In germline, CDR1 is SGHRS, CDR2 YFSETQ. The CDR3 DNA follows: TGCGCCAGCTCAAGGACAGAGAATGAAAAACTGTTTTTT. Its protein product is CASSRTENEKLFF.

DNA of the CDR3: TGTGCTAGTGGTTTGGTACCGGACAGCGGTGAGCAGTTCTTC. Residues: CASGLVPDSGEQFF. The chain uses TRBV12-5 and TRBJ2-1; TRBD1 is a possible D gene (6 bases). The CDR3 has 14 amino acids. The V end was cut by 0 bases, the J end by 9 bases, with 12 bases between. CDR1 and CDR2 (germline): LGHNT, FRNRAP.

The rearrangement joins TRBV11-2 to TRBJ2-2; TRBD1 matches at 7 bases. The V and J ends lost 4 bases and 4 bases, in that order; junction bases with no gene match: 6. This CDR3 region has 15 residues. Germline V gene sequence: CDR1 SGHAT, CDR2 FQNNGV. CDR3 region: CASSSTGSRTGELFF. The CDR3 DNA is TGTGCCAGCAGCTCGACAGGGAGTCGCACCGGGGAGCTGTTTTTT. Full variable domain (missing parts from reference TRBV11-2 and TRBJ2-2): EAGVAQSPRYKIIEKRQSVAFWCNPISGHATLYWYQQILGQGPKLLIQFQNNGVVDDSQLPKDRFSAERLKGVDSTLKIQPAKLEDSAVYLCASSSTGSRTGELFFGEGSRLTVL.

This chain connects TRBV9 to TRBJ2-5; D may be TRBD2 (5 bases). CDR1 is SGDLS and CDR2 is YYNGEE in the germline V gene. This CDR3 contains 16 residues. Trimming took off 3 bases at V and 4 bases at J, with 19 bases between the two ends. The CDR3, as DNA: TGTGCCAGCAGCGCCGGAAGGGTAGCAGGAGGAGAGACCCAGTACTTC. Translated, it gives CASSAGRVAGGETQYF.

This chain connects TRBV10-3 to TRBJ2-3; 9 nucleotides match TRBD2. Germline lookup yields CDR1 ENHRY and CDR2 SYGVKD. The ends lost 8 bases at V and 9 bases at J; junction bases unmatched: 12. The CDR3 has 14 amino acids. The CDR3 DNA sequence: TGTGCCATCTGGCGGGGGGGGACTGGTAAGACGCAGTATTTT. Translation gives CAIWRGGTGKTQYF.

V and J are TRBV6-5 and TRBJ1-3, with 7 bases that match TRBD1. CDR1 and CDR2 from the germline V gene are MNHEY and SVGAGI. Unmatched junction bases numbered 7, after V lost 8 bases and J lost 3 bases. This CDR3 contains 14 residues. This CDR3 reads CASGIRGSGNTIYF. In DNA form, the CDR3 reads TGTGCCAGCGGAATCAGGGGGAGTGGAAACACCATATATTTT.